This T cell receptor beta chain stems from a study of T-cell memory formation after mild COVID-19. The ends were cut back, 3 bases at V and 5 bases at J, with 19 bases in the middle. The germline V gene encodes CDR1 SEHNR and CDR2 FQNEAQ (reference sequence). The CDR3 runs 17 residues. Points on this clonotype: Its target is not known.

Study-wide results and caveats: Mostly located in CM and EM were contracting CD4+ clones, with contracting CD8+ clones located in EMRA. Within pre-infection memory, some responding clones were found, suggesting cross-reactive memory joined.

TCRdb independently ran MiXCR on the 5' RACE reads; one entry per CDR3 protein. The sample yields roughly 400,000 distinct CDR3 sequences, roughly 18% seen once. Sequences were obtained from PBMCs or a T cell subset sorted from them (not recorded which). The J gene is TRBJ2-2, the V gene TRBV7-9, with a tentative D call TRBD1 (6 bases). This receptor was obtained from a man aged 18 to 35 who had mild COVID-19 (a few samples of this study predate the infection). Cell type and time point are not known. The CDR3 region is CASSFVEGEQETGELFF. CDR3 DNA sequence: TGTGCCAGCAGCTTCGTAGAGGGGGAGCAGGAAACCGGGGAGCTGTTTTTT.